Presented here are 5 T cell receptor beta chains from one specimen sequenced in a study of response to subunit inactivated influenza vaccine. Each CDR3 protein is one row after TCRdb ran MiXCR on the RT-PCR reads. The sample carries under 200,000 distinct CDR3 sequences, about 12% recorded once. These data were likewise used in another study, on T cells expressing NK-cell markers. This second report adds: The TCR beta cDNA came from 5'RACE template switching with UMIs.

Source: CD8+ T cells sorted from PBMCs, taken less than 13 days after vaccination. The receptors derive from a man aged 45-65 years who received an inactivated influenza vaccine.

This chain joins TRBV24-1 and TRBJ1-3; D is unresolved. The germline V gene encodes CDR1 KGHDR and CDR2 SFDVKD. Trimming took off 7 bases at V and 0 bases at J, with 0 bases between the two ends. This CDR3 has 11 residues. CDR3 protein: CATSSGNTIYF. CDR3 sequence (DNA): TGTGCCACCAGCTCTGGAAACACCATATATTTT.

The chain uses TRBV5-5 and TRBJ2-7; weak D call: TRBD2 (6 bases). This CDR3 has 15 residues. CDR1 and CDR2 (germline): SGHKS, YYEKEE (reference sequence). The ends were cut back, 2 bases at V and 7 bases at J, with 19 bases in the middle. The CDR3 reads CASSLTLGTAGEQYF. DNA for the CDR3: TGTGCCAGCAGCTTAACCCTAGGCACCGCGGGGGAGCAGTACTTC.

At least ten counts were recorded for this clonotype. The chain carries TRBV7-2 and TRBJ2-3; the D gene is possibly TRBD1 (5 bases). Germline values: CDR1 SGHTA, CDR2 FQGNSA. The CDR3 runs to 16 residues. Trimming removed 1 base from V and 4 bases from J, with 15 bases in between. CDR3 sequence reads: CASSLGTSRAADTQYF. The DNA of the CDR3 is TGTGCCAGCAGCTTAGGGACCTCCAGGGCGGCAGATACGCAGTATTTT. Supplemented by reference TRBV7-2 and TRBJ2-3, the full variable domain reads GAGVSQSPSNKVTEKGKDVELRCDPISGHTALYWYRQSLGQGLEFLIYFQGNSAPDKSGLPSDRFSAERTGGSVSTLTIQRTQQEDSAVYLCASSLGTSRAADTQYFGPGTRLTVL.

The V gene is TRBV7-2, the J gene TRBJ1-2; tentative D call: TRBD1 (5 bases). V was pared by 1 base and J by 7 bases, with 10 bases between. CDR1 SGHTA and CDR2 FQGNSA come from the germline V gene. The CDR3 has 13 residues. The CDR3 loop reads CASSLEGAPGYTF. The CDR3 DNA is TGTGCCAGCAGCTTAGAAGGGGCGCCTGGCTACACCTTC.

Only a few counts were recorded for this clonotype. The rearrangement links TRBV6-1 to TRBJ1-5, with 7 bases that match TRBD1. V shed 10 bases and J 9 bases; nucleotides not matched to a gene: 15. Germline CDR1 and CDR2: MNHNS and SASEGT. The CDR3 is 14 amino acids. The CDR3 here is CATQIGQEGPPQHF. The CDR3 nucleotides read TGTGCCACCCAAATAGGACAGGAGGGTCCGCCCCAGCATTTT.